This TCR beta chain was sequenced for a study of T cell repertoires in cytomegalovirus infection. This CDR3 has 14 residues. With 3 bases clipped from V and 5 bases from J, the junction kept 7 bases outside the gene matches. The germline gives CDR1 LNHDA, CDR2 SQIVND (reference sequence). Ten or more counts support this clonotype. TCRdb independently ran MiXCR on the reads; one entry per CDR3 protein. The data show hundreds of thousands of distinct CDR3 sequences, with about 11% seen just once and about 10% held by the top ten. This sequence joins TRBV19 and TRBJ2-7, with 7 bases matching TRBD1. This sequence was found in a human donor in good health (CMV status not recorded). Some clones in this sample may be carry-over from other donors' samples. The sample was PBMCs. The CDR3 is CASSIARGSNEQYF. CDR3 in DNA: TGTGCCAGTAGTATCGCCAGGGGGAGTAACGAGCAGTACTTC.